The clone carrying this TCR beta chain was observed a few times. This CDR3 has 16 amino acids. CDR1 and CDR2 (germline): MNHEY, SVGEGT. Germline trimming cut 4 bases from V and 1 base from J; bases unmatched to any gene: 6. TCRdb independently ran MiXCR on the RT-PCR reads; one entry per CDR3 protein. The sample carries approximately 720,000 distinct CDR3 sequences, approximately 14% recorded once. The chain uses TRBV6-2 or TRBV6-3 and TRBJ2-3; 9 bases are a match to TRBD1. The TCR comes from a female donor in good health, serving as a healthy control. The sequencing input was memory CD4+ T cells from blood. The CDR3 nucleotides are TGTGCCAGCAGTTGGACAGGGGCAAGTGGCACAGATACGCAGTATTTT. It translates to CASSWTGASGTDTQYF.